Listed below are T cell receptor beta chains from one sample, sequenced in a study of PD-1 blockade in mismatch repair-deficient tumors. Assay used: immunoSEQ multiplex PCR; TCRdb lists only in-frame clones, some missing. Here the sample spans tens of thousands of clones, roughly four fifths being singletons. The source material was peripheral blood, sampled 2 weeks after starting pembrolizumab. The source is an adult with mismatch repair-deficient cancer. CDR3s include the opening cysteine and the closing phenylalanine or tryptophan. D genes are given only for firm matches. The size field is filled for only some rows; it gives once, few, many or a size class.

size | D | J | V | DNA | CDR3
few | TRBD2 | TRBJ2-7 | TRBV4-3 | TGCGCCAGCAGCCAAGAACTAGCGGGGAAGGCCTACGAGCAGTACTTC | CASSQELAGKAYEQYF
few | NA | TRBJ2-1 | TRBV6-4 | TGTGCCAGCAGTGACTCGACGGGAGAGGGAAATGAGCAGTTCTTC | CASSDSTGEGNEQFF
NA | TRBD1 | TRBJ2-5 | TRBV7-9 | TGTGCCAGCAGCCGGACAGGCGAGCAAGAGACCCAGTACTTC | CASSRTGEQETQYF
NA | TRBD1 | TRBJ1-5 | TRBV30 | TGTGCCTGGAGTGGGACAGGGAGTGGTCGCAATCAGCCCCAGCATTTT | CAWSGTGSGRNQPQHF
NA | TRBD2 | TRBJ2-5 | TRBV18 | TGTGCCAGCTCACCCCCCCTGACTAGCGGGAGACGAGAGACCCAGTACTTC | CASSPPLTSGRRETQYF
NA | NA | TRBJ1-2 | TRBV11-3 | TGTGCCAGCAGCTTTCGGACAGCCAGAACAAACTATGGCTACACCTTC | CASSFRTARTNYGYTF
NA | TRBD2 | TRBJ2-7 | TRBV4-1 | TGCGCCAGCAAAGAGCTAGCGGGAGCTTTCTACGAGCAGTACTTC | CASKELAGAFYEQYF
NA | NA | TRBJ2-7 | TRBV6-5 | TGTGCCAGCAGTTGGGGCCTGACAGTGACGGGTTACGAGCAGTACTTC | CASSWGLTVTGYEQYF
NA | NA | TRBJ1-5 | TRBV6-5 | TGTGCCAGCAGTTACACGGGTTTTGGGCAGCCCCAGCATTTT | CASSYTGFGQPQHF
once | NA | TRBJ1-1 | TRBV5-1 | TGCGCCAGCAGCCCCTCCACGCCGGGGACTGAAGCTTTCTTT | CASSPSTPGTEAFF
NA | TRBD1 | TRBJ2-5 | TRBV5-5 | TGTGCCAGCAGCCTCGGAGGGACAGGGAAAGGAGAGACCCAGTACTTC | CASSLGGTGKGETQYF
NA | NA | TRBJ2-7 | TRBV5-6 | TGTGCCAGCAGTCGGTGGGGGGTTAGCGACGAGCAGTACTTC | CASSRWGVSDEQYF
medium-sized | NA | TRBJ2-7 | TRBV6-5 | TGTGCCAGCAGTGAAGACGGATCCGTTTACGAGCAGTACTTC | CASSEDGSVYEQYF
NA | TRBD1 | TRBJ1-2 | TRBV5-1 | TGCGCCAGCAGCATCTCGGGACAGCTAAGGGGCTACACCTTC | CASSISGQLRGYTF
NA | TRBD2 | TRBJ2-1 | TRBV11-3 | TGTGCCAGCAGCTCGGCTAGCGGGTACAATGAGCAGTTCTTC | CASSSASGYNEQFF
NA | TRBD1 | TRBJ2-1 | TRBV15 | TGTGCCACCAGCAGAGACCTAGGGACAGGGACGCTAGGTGAGCAGTTCTTC | CATSRDLGTGTLGEQFF
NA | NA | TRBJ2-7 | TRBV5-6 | TGTGCCAGCAGTGAAGACGGATCCGTTTACGAGCAGTACTTC | CASSEDGSVYEQYF
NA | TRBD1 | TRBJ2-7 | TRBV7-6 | TGTGCCAGCAGCATACAGGGGGCAGCAGGGGAGCAGTACTTC | CASSIQGAAGEQYF
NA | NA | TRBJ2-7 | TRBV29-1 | TGCAGCGTTCGGAACGAGTACGAGCAGTACTTC | CSVRNEYEQYF
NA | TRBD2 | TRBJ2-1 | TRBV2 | TGTGCCAGCAGAACGACTAGCGGCTACAATGAGCAGTTCTTC | CASRTTSGYNEQFF
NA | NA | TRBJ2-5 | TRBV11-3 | TGTGCCAGCAGCTTAGGCAGGGAGGAGACCCAGTACTTC | CASSLGREETQYF
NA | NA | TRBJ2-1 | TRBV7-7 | TGTGCTAGCAGCTTAGGTTCCCCAAGAGGAGACAATGAGCAGTTCTTC | CASSLGSPRGDNEQFF
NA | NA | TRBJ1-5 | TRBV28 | TGTGCCAGCAGTCTTAGGGGGATCAATCAGCCCCAGCATTTT | CASSLRGINQPQHF